This TCR beta chain came from a study of blood T cell repertoires in COVID-19. For the study at large: The United States, Italy and Spain supplied acute and convalescent COVID-19 samples. PBMCs, B-cell-depleted T cells, or T cells were the source of the cDNA or gDNA that made up the material.

The ends lost 6 bases at V and 5 bases at J; junction bases unmatched: 9. The length of the CDR3 is 15 residues. Germline lookup yields CDR1 MRHNA and CDR2 SNTAGT. This clone was observed once. In the source study's methods: Estimated nucleated cell counts came from reference gene primer amplification. Sequencing was performed with immunoSEQ multiplex PCR; in TCRdb, only in-frame clones are kept and a portion is missing. From that table come the V and J calls and clone size; the DNA was used to work out D and trimming. The sample gives roughly 18,000 clones, over 75% of which show up once; more than 5.5% is in the top ten.

V is TRBV6-4 and J is TRBJ2-3, with TRBD2 identical over 9 bases. Input material: peripheral blood. This clonotype was sampled from a human donor in a cohort sampled during active COVID-19. Here the CDR3 reads CASRALAGSGDTQYF. In DNA, the CDR3 is TGTGCCAGCAGGGCCCTAGCGGGGTCCGGAGATACGCAGTATTTT.